This passage covers 9 T cell receptor beta chains from one sample sequenced in a study of blood T cells in healthy people across ages. Primed by a sample-barcoded 5' primer and a J-beta primer mix, a second PCR proceeded for about 7 to 11 cycles. One entry per CDR3 protein results from TCRdb running MiXCR on the 5' RACE reads. Of around 1,600,000 distinct CDR3 sequences in the sample, about 42% were seen once. Sequencing input: blood. These receptors all come from a woman younger than 35 in good health.

The chain couples TRBV3-1 to TRBJ1-5; possibly TRBD1 for D (5 bases). Trimming left V 0 bases short and J 4 bases short, with 13 bases between. CDR1 and CDR2 (germline): LGHDT, YNNKEL (reference sequence). This CDR3 comprises 16 residues. In DNA, the CDR3 is TGTGCCAGCAGCCAAGAACGGGGACGGGGGAATCAGCCCCAGCATTTT. Protein sequence: CASSQERGRGNQPQHF.

This clonotype came up many times. CDR3 loop: CASSLRQTNEKLFF. The CDR3 coding sequence is TGTGCCAGCAGCTTACGGCAGACCAATGAAAAACTGTTTTTT. This chain uses TRBV7-2 with TRBJ1-4; D gene ambiguous. Trimming pared 2 bases from V and 5 bases from J, leaving 9 bases between. CDR3 length: 14 residues. CDR1 and CDR2 (germline): SGHTA, FQGNSA. The full variable domain, its missing parts supplied by reference TRBV7-2 and TRBJ1-4, is GAGVSQSPSNKVTEKGKDVELRCDPISGHTALYWYRQSLGQGLEFLIYFQGNSAPDKSGLPSDRFSAERTGGSVSTLTIQRTQQEDSAVYLCASSLRQTNEKLFFGSGTQLSVL.

This clonotype was found a few times. The V and J genes are TRBV18 and TRBJ1-1; no firm D call. V was shortened by 8 bases and J by 0 bases, with 10 bases between the two germline ends. CDR1 KGHSH and CDR2 LQKENI come from the germline V gene. The length of the CDR3 is 13 residues. CDR3 sequence reads: CASVVGVNTEAFF. The CDR3 DNA reads TGTGCCAGCGTGGTTGGGGTGAACACTGAAGCTTTCTTT.

About this clonotype: A junction end diverges from the germline sequence, so it may reflect a read error. V gene TRBV29-1 combines with J gene TRBJ1-1; 8 nucleotides agree with TRBD1. This CDR3 region has 14 residues. Germline-derived CDR1 and CDR2 are SQVTM and ANQGSEA. Written as DNA, the CDR3 is TGCAGCATTTTACAGGGGGTCATGAACACTGAAACTTTCTTT. Amino acids: CSILQGVMNTETFF.

This clonotype appeared a few times. CDR3 sequence reads: CASSGGHNTDTQYF. The CDR3 region has the DNA TGTGCCAGCAGTGGAGGACACAACACAGATACGCAGTATTTT. The J gene is TRBJ2-3, the V gene TRBV25-1; tentatively, D is TRBD1 (5 bases). V lost 4 bases, J lost 2 bases, and 10 bases lay in between. The germline gives CDR1 MGHDK, CDR2 SYGVNS. The CDR3 has 14 amino acids. Complete variable domain (other parts from reference TRBV25-1 and TRBJ2-3): EADIYQTPRYLVIGTGKKITLECSQTMGHDKMYWYQQDPGMELHLIHYSYGVNSTEKGDLSSESTVSRIRTEHFPLTLESARPSHTSQYLCASSGGHNTDTQYFGPGTRLTVL.

This clonotype was seen a few times. The V call is TRBV29-1, the J call TRBJ1-4; TRBD1 might be the D (5 bases). In germline, CDR1 is SQVTM, CDR2 ANQGSEA. V was shortened by 0 bases and J by 6 bases, with 5 bases between the two germline ends. The CDR3 consists of 12 residues. CDR3 residues: CSVEDRDEKLFF. CDR3 DNA: TGCAGCGTTGAAGACAGGGATGAAAAACTGTTTTTT.

This clonotype was found many times. The gene calls are TRBV6-5 and TRBJ1-2, with no clear D. CDR1 and CDR2 from the germline V gene are MNHEY and SVGAGI. This CDR3 is built from 13 residues. V was pared by 2 bases and J by 2 bases, with 6 bases between. The CDR3 bases are TGTGCCAGCAGTTACGGCCGAAACTATGGCTACACCTTC. As protein: CASSYGRNYGYTF.

This clonotype was detected ten times or more. The chain combines TRBV6-5 with TRBJ2-5; 7 bases are a match to TRBD2. Germline assignment: CDR1 MNHEY and CDR2 SVGAGI. The V gene end was trimmed by 6 bases and the J gene end by 5 bases; junction bases not matched to a gene: 15. CDR3 size: 16 residues. CDR3 sequence: CASSVTSGGGSETQYF. The CDR3 DNA sequence: TGTGCCAGCAGCGTTACCTCCGGGGGAGGGTCGGAGACCCAGTACTTC.

This clonotype showed up just a few times. One end of the junction varies from germline; a read error may be responsible. The genes are TRBV28 and TRBJ2-7, with 13 bases aligning to TRBD2. CDR1 is MDHEN, CDR2 SYDVKM, per germline. The CDR3 length is 17 residues. The CDR3 coding sequence is TGTGCTAGCAGTTTCGTCGGACTAGCGGGAGTTAGCTACGAGCAGTACTTC. It yields the protein CASSFVGLAGVSYEQYF. Looking up the rest from reference TRBV28 and TRBJ2-7 gives the full variable domain: DVKVTQSSRYLVKRTGEKVFLECVQDMDHENMFWYRQDPGLGLRLIYFSYDVKMKEKGDIPEGYSVSREKKERFSLILESASTNQTSMYLCASSFVGLAGVSYEQYFGPGTRLTVT.